The 6 T cell receptor beta chains given below trace back to one sample, sequenced in a study of cytomegalovirus exposure and HLA in healthy donors (dated by TCRdb to about 2017). Library generation was performed with the immunoSEQ multiplex PCR assay. A mixture of 60 forward primers for TCR Vbeta segments and 13 reverse primers for TCR Jbeta segments was used in the multiplex PCR. Entries here come from immuneACCESS through TCRdb and include only in-frame sequences with V and J called. Some clones fail to appear in such tables; in the studies checked, an unresolved V gene covers under half of the shortfall, and the cause of the remainder is unknown. The sample table includes under 70,000 clones. The biggest ten clones account for approximately 8.9% of the sample. The source material was PBMCs. These receptors were collected from a man in his fifties or sixties in good health and CMV-seropositive.

The rearrangement joins TRBV25-1 to TRBJ2-7; possibly TRBD1 for D (6 bases). Germline V gene sequence: CDR1 MGHDK, CDR2 SYGVNS. The CDR3 consists of 16 residues. Trimming removed 1 base at V and 0 bases at J, with 13 bases between. The CDR3 region is CASSEFGRQASYEQYF. The CDR3 DNA sequence: TGTGCCAGCAGTGAATTTGGGCGACAGGCCTCCTACGAGCAGTACTTC.

V usage is TRBV6-6 and J usage is TRBJ2-5; D is unclear. Germline V gene sequence: CDR1 MNHNY, CDR2 SVGAGI (reference sequence). Trimming shortened V by 2 bases and J by 1 base, and 11 bases separated the two germline ends. There are 15 residues in the CDR3. As DNA, the CDR3 is TGTGCCAGCAGTTACGAATCTACGATCCAAGAGACCCAGTACTTC. It specifies CASSYESTIQETQYF.

The chain joins TRBV5-6 to TRBJ2-3, with 10 bases aligning to TRBD2. Per germline, CDR1 SGHDT and CDR2 YYEEEE. The CDR3 loop spans 14 amino acids. With 4 bases clipped from V and 4 bases from J, the junction kept 3 bases outside the gene matches. The CDR3 nucleotides read TGTGCCAGCAGCCCCAGCGGGGGGGCAGATACGCAGTATTTT. Encoded protein: CASSPSGGADTQYF. Full variable domain (missing parts from reference TRBV5-6 and TRBJ2-3): DAGVTQSPTHLIKTRGQQVTLRCSPKSGHDTVSWYQQALGQGPQFIFQYYEEEERQRGNFPDRFSGHQFPNYSSELNVNALLLGDSALYLCASSPSGGADTQYFGPGTRLTVL.

The V and J genes are TRBV5-1 and TRBJ2-7; 7 bases are shared with TRBD1. The CDR3 sequence is 15 residues long. V trimming: 4 bases; J trimming: 1 base; junction bases outside the gene matches: 8. The germline V gene encodes CDR1 SGHRS and CDR2 YFSETQ. CDR3 region: CASSVRDSDSYEQYF. The DNA of the CDR3 is TGCGCCAGCAGCGTCCGGGACAGTGATTCCTACGAGCAGTACTTC.

V gene TRBV2 combines with J gene TRBJ2-1; 12 bases agree with TRBD2. The germline V gene has CDR1 SNHLY and CDR2 FYNNEI. This CDR3 comprises 16 residues. The V segment lost 2 bases and the J segment 5 bases; nucleotides outside the gene matches: 4. In DNA, the CDR3 is TGTGCCAGCAGTGAAAGACTAGCGGGAGAGAACAATGAGCAGTTCTTC. Protein: CASSERLAGENNEQFF.

The chain couples TRBV18 to TRBJ1-6; no reliable D call. Germline V gives CDR1 KGHSH, CDR2 LQKENI. The CDR3 extends over 12 amino acids. V was pared by 5 bases and J by 7 bases, with 6 bases between. The CDR3 here is CASSIQNSPLHF. For the CDR3, the DNA is TGTGCCAGCTCAATTCAGAATTCACCCCTCCACTTT.